This T cell receptor beta chain is drawn from a study of T cells in localized non-small cell lung cancer. The study, taken as a whole, reports: Of the tissues analyzed, uninvolved adjacent lung showed maximal T cell clonality, greater than tumor. Only one tumor region was sequenced, so heterogeneity remains possible. Out of the top 100 tumor clones, a median roughly 52 were seen in adjacent lung. Increased T cell density in blood showed an association with longer overall survival.

The protocol was immunoSEQ multiplex PCR, while the TCRdb copy is restricted to in-frame clones and leaves out a portion. Among roughly 30,000 clones listed, about nine tenths were seen once. The V and J ends lost 5 bases and 13 bases, in that order; junction bases with no gene match: 11. There are 13 residues in the CDR3. The germline gives CDR1 MNHEY, CDR2 SVGAGI. Details on this clone: Antigen specificity is unknown.

The sequencing used peripheral blood, collected before any cancer treatment. V is TRBV6-5 and J is TRBJ2-1, with 7 positions matching TRBD1. The sequence came from a woman aged 35 to 69 with stage I lung adenocarcinoma. For the CDR3, the DNA is TGTGCCAGCAGTAGACCCGGGACAGACGATCAGTTCTTC. Protein sequence: CASSRPGTDDQFF.